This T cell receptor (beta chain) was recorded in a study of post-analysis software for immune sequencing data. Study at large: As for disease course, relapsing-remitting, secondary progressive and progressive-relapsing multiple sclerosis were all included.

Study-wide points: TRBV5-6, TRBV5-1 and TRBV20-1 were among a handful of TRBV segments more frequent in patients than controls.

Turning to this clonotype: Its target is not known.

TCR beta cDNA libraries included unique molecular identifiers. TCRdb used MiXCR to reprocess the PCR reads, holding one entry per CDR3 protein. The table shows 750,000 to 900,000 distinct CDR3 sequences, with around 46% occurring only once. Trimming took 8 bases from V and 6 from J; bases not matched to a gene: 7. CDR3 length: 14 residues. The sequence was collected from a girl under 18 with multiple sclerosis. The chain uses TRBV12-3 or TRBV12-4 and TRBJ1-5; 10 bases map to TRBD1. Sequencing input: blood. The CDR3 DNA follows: TGTGCCAGCTCGACAGGGGGCGTGGGTCAGCCCCAGCATTTT. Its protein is CASSTGGVGQPQHF.